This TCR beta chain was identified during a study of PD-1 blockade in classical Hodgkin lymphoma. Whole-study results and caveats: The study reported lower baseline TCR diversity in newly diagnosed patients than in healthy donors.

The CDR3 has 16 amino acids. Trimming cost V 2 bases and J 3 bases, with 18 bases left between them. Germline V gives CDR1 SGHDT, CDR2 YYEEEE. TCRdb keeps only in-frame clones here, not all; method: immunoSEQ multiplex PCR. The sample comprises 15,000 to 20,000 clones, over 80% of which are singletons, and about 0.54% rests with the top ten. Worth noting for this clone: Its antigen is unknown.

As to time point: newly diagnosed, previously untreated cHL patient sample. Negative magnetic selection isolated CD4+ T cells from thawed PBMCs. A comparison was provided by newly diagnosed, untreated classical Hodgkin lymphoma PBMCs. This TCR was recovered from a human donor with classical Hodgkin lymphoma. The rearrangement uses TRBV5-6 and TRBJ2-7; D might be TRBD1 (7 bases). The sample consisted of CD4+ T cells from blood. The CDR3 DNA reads TGTGCCAGCAGCTTCCTACTCCAGGGGGGACACTACGAGCAGTACTTC. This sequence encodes CASSFLLQGGHYEQYF.